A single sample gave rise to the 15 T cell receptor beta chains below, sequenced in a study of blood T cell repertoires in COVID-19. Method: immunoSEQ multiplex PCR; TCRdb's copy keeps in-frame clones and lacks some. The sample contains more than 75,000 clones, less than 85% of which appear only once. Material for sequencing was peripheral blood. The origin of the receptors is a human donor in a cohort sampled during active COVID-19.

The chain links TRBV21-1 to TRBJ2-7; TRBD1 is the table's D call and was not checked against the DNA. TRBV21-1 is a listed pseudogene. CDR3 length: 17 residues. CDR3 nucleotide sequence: TGTGCCAGCAGCAAAGCGGAGGGCACCCAGGGGGGATACGAGCAGTACTTC. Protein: CASSKAEGTQGGYEQYF.

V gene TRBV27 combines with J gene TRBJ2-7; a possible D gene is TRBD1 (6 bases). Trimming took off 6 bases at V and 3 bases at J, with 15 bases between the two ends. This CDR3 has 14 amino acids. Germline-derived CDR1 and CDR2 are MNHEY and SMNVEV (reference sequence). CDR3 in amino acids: CASRPGTSFYEQYF. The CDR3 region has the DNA TGTGCCAGCAGACCCGGGACATCTTTCTACGAGCAGTACTTC.

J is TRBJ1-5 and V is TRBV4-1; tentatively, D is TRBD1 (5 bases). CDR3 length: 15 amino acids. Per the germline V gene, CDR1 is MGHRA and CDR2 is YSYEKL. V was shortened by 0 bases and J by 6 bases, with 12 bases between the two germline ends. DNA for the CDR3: TGCGCCAGCAGCCAAGATGCAGGGTATTTTCAGCCCCAGCATTTT. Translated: CASSQDAGYFQPQHF.

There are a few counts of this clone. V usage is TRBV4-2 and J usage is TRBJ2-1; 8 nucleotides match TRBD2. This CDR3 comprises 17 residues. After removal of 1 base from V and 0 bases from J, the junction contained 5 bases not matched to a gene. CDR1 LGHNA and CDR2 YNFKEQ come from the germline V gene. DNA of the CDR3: TGTGCCAGCAGCCAAGTTAGCGGGGCTAGCTCCTACAATGAGCAGTTCTTC. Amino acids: CASSQVSGASSYNEQFF.

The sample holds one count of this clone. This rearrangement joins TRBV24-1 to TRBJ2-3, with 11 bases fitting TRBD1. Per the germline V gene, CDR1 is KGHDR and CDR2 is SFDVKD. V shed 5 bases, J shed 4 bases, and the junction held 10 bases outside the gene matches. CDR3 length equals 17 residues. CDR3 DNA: TGTGCCACCAGTGGAGGACAGGGGGCAGTTGAGGCAGATACGCAGTATTTT. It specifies CATSGGQGAVEADTQYF.

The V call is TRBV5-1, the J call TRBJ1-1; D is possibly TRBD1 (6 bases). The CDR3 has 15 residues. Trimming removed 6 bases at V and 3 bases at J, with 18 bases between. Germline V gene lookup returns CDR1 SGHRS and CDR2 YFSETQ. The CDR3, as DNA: TGCGCCAGCACCGTCTCCGGGACACTTTACACTGAAGCTTTCTTT. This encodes CASTVSGTLYTEAFF.

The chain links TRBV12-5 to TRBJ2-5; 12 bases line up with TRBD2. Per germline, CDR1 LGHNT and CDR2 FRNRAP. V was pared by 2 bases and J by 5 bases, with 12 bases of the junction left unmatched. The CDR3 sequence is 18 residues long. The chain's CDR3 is CASGLRGLAGGTGETQYF. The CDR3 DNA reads TGTGCTAGTGGTTTGAGGGGTCTAGCGGGGGGGACGGGTGAGACCCAGTACTTC.

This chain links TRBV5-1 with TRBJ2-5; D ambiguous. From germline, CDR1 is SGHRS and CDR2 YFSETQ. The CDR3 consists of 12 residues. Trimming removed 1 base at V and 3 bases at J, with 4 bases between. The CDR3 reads CASSLPEETQYF. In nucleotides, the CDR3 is TGCGCCAGCAGCTTGCCGGAAGAGACCCAGTACTTC.

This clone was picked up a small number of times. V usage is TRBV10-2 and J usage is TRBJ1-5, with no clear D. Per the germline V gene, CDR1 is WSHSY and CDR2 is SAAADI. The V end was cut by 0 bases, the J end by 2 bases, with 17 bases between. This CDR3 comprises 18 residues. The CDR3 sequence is CASSESRSGAAGNQPQHF. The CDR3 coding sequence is TGCGCCAGCAGTGAGTCCAGGTCAGGCGCCGCCGGCAATCAGCCCCAGCATTTT.

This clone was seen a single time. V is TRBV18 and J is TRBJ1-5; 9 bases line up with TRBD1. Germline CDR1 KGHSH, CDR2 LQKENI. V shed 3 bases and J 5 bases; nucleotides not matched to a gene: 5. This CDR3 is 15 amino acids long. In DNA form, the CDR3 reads TGTGCCAGCTCACCGACGACAGGGGGTGATCAGCCCCAGCATTTT. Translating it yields CASSPTTGGDQPQHF.

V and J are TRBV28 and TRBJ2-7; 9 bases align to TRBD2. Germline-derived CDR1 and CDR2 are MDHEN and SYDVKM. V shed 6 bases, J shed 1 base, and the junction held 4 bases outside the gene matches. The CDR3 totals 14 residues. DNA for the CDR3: TGTGCCAGCAGGCGGGAGGGGTGGTCCTACGAGCAGTACTTC. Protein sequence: CASRREGWSYEQYF.

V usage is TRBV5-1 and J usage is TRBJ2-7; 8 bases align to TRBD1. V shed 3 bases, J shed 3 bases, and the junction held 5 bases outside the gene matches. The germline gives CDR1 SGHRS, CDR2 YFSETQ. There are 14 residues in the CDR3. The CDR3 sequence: CASSSDRVGYEQYF. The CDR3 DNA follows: TGCGCCAGCAGCTCGGACAGGGTAGGCTACGAGCAGTACTTC.

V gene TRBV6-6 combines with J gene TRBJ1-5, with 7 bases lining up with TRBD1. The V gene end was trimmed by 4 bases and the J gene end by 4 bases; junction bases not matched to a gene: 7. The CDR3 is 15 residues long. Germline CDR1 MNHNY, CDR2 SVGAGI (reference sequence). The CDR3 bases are TGTGCCAGCAGTTCCGAGGGACAGACGAATCAGCCCCAGCATTTT. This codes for CASSSEGQTNQPQHF.

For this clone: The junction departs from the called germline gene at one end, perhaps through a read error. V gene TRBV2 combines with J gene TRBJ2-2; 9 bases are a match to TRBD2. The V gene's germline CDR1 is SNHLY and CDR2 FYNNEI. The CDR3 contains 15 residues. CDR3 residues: CASIEGLAQTGELFF. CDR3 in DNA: TGTGCCAGCATTGAAGGACTAGCGCAGACCGGGGAGCTGTTTTTT.

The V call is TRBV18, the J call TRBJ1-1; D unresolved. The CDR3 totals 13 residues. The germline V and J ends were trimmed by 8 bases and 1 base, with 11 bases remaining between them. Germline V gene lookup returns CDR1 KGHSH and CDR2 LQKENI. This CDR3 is CASTKAGNTEAFF. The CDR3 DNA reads TGTGCCAGCACCAAAGCGGGGAACACTGAAGCTTTCTTT.